This T cell receptor beta chain was identified in a study of blood T cell repertoires in COVID-19. Study overall: From T cells, B-cell-depleted T cells, or PBMCs came the material, which was cDNA or gDNA.

Original analysis: Estimation of nucleated cell counts was performed using reference gene primer amplification. Method: immunoSEQ multiplex PCR; TCRdb's copy keeps in-frame clones and lacks some. The V and J calls and the clone size are those of that table, but D and trimming were determined from the DNA. Found here are roughly 25,000 clones, around 92% of them singletons; the top ten hold about 32%. V lost 2 bases, J lost 7 bases, and 8 bases lay in between. CDR3 length equals 12 residues. CDR1 and CDR2 (germline): SNHLY, FYNNEI. The origin of this receptor is a man between 65 and 85 years old with active COVID-19. What was sequenced was peripheral blood. J is TRBJ1-2 and V is TRBV2; the D gene is possibly TRBD1 (6 bases). CDR3 in amino acids: CASSERTVGYTF. As DNA, the CDR3 is TGTGCCAGCAGTGAACGGACAGTTGGCTACACCTTC.